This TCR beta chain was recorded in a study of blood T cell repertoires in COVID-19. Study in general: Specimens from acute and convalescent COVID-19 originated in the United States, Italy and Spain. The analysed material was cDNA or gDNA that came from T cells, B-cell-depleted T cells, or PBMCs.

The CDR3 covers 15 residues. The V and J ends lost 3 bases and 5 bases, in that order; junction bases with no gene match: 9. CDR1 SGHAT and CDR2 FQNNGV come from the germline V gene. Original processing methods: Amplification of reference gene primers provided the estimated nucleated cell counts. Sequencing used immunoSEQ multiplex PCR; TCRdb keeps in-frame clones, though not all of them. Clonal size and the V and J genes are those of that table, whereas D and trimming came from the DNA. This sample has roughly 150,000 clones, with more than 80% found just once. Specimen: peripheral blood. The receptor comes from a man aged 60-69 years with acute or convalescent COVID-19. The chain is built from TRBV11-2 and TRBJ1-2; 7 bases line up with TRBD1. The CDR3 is CASSFSTGTAYGYTF. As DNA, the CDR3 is TGTGCCAGCAGCTTCTCGACAGGGACCGCATATGGCTACACCTTC. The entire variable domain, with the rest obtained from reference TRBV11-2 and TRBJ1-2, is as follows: EAGVAQSPRYKIIEKRQSVAFWCNPISGHATLYWYQQILGQGPKLLIQFQNNGVVDDSQLPKDRFSAERLKGVDSTLKIQPAKLEDSAVYLCASSFSTGTAYGYTFGSGTRLTVV.